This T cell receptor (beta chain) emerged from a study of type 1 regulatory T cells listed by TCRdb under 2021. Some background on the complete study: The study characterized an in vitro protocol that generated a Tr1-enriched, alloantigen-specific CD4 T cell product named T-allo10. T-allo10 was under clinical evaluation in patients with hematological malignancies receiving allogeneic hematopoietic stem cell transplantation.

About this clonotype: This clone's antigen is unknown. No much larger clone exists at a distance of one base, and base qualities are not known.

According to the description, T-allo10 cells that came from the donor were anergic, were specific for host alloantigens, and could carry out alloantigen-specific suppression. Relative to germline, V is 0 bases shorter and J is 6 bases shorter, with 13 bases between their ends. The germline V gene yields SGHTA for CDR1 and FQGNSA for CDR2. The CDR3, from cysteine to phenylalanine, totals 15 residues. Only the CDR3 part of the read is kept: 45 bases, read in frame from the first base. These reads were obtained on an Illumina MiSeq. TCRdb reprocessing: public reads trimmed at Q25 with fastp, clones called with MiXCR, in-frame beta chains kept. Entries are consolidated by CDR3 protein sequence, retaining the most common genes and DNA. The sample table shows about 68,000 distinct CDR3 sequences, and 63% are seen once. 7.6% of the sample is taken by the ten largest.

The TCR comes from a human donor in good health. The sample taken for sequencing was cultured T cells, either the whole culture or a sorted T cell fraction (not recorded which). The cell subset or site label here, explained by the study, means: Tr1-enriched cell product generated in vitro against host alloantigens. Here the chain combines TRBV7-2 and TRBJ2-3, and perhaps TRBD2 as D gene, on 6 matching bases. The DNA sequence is TGTGCCAGCAGCTTAGCGCTATTCAGCGGGGATACGCAGTATTTT. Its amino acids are CASSLALFSGDTQYF.